What follows are 9 T cell receptor beta chains derived from one specimen sequenced in a study of T cell repertoires in cytomegalovirus infection. TCRdb used MiXCR to reprocess the reads, holding one entry per CDR3 protein. The table records around 260,000 distinct CDR3 sequences, approximately 8.3% of them present only once. The sample consisted of PBMCs. These receptors all come from a human donor in good health (CMV status not recorded). Some clones in this sample may be carry-over from other donors' samples.

This clonotype was detected many times. This sequence joins TRBV6-2 or TRBV6-3 and TRBJ2-7, with 10 nucleotides matching TRBD2. Looked up from germline, CDR1 is MNHEY and CDR2 is SVGEGT. V lost 7 bases and J lost 0; bases outside the gene matches: 0. This CDR3 has 13 residues. The CDR3 here is CASTSGSSYEQYF. The CDR3 DNA reads as TGTGCCAGCACTAGCGGGAGCTCCTACGAGCAGTACTTC.

This clonotype occurred many times. The rearrangement joins TRBV7-2 to TRBJ1-2, with unresolved D. V shed 6 bases and J shed 2 bases, with 10 bases lying between them. Germline V CDR1 and CDR2: SGHTA, FQGNSA. The CDR3 is made up of 13 amino acids. The CDR3 DNA is TGTGCCAGCAGTTCCGATCAGAACTATGGCTACACCTTC. It is translated as CASSSDQNYGYTF.

This chain links TRBV3-1 with TRBJ1-6; D unresolved. This CDR3 has 13 residues. Trimming pared 8 bases from V and 6 bases from J, leaving 11 bases between. CDR1 is LGHDT, CDR2 YNNKEL, per germline (reference sequence). The CDR3 spells CASQREANSPLHF. The CDR3 DNA sequence: TGTGCCAGCCAGAGGGAAGCTAATTCACCCCTCCACTTT.

This clonotype appeared many times. The chain has TRBV2 and TRBJ1-6, with a possible D match to TRBD1 (6 bases). The V end was cut by 9 bases, the J end by 10 bases, with 13 bases between. The V gene's germline CDR1 is SNHLY and CDR2 FYNNEI. The CDR3 has 12 amino acids. CDR3 residues: CASNRERSPLHF. The CDR3 DNA sequence: TGTGCCAGTAACAGGGAGAGATCACCCCTCCACTTT.

This clonotype was recorded a few times. This rearrangement joins TRBV29-1 to TRBJ1-1; the D gene is possibly TRBD1 (6 bases). Germline CDR1 and CDR2: SQVTM and ANQGSEA. This CDR3 is 16 amino acids long. Trimming left V 4 bases short and J 6 bases short, with 24 bases between. The CDR3: CSVARRGGASPAEAFF. The DNA of the CDR3 is TGCAGCGTTGCACGGAGGGGGGGGGCGAGTCCGGCTGAAGCTTTCTTT.

There are a few counts of this clonotype. This rearrangement joins TRBV9 to TRBJ2-5; D may be TRBD2 (7 bases). In germline, CDR1 is SGDLS, CDR2 YYNGEE. The CDR3 length is 14 residues. V was clipped by 2 bases and J by 3 bases, with 11 bases between them. The CDR3: CASSVGGAEETQYF. DNA of the CDR3: TGTGCCAGCAGCGTTGGGGGGGCTGAAGAGACCCAGTACTTC.

J is TRBJ1-3 and V is TRBV29-1; 10 bases are a match to TRBD1. Trimming cost V 6 bases and J 7 bases; bases outside gene matches: 9. CDR1 and CDR2 from the germline V gene are SQVTM and ANQGSEA. The CDR3 is 14 amino acids. The DNA for the CDR3 is TGCAGCGTGGCGCAGTTGGGACAGGGGAACACCATATATTTT. It encodes CSVAQLGQGNTIYF.

The V and J genes are TRBV4-3 and TRBJ2-3, with D hard to call. V was pared by 0 bases and J by 2 bases, with 9 bases between. CDR1 LGHNA and CDR2 YSLEER come from the germline V gene. The CDR3 length is 15 residues. The CDR3 DNA reads TGCGCCAGCAGCCAAGATCGCCGGTCCACAGATACGCAGTATTTT. Amino acid sequence: CASSQDRRSTDTQYF.

This clonotype appeared many times. The V and J genes are TRBV29-1 and TRBJ1-1, with D maybe TRBD1 (6 bases). The V end lost 6 bases, the J end lost 6 bases, and 14 bases lay between the germline ends. This CDR3 has 12 residues. Germline V gives CDR1 SQVTM, CDR2 ANQGSEA. CDR3 nucleotides: TGCAGCGTGGGACAATCGGGTTCTGAAGCTTTCTTT. Translation: CSVGQSGSEAFF.